Below, one T cell receptor (beta chain) is given with its context. Its antigen remains unknown. An end of the junction differs from the germline gene, which may be a read error. This specimen belongs to a study of radiotherapy plus CTLA-4 blockade in lung cancer. Generated by immunoSEQ multiplex PCR, the TCRdb table keeps only in-frame clones and is missing some. The sample records tens of thousands of clones, around four fifths being singletons. Participants had chemo-refractory metastatic non-small-cell lung cancer and were treated with focal radiation plus ipilimumab CTLA-4 blockade. Germline V gene sequence: CDR1 LNHDA, CDR2 SQIVND (reference sequence). The CDR3 consists of 16 residues. Findings of the study overall: Subsequent to radiotherapy plus ipilimumab, tumor-derived TCR clones underwent expansion in blood.

This clonotype originated in a human donor with non-small cell lung cancer who had a partial response to radiotherapy plus ipilimumab. V usage is TRBV19 and J usage is TRBJ2-1; 13 nucleotides agree with TRBD2. The sequences come from peripheral blood, collected from a patient treated with radiotherapy plus ipilimumab. CDR3 coding DNA: TGTGCCAGTAGTTACTTACTAGCGGGGGGGCCAAATGGGCAGTTCTTC. Residues: CASSYLLAGGPNGQFF.